This note documents a single T cell receptor beta chain sequence. Only in-frame clones appear in the TCRdb table, and some are missing; sequencing was by immunoSEQ multiplex PCR. The sample holds approximately 280,000 clones; roughly 85% are singletons and the top ten take 6% to 7%. V was shortened by 4 bases and J by 4 bases, with 14 bases between the two germline ends. The CDR3 consists of 15 residues. Looked up from germline, CDR1 is SGHRS and CDR2 is YFSETQ. This entry belongs to a study of blood T cell repertoires in COVID-19. Across the study: Samples of COVID-19 (acute and convalescent) were obtained from the United States, Italy and Spain. The cDNA or gDNA used as material had been derived from T cells, B-cell-depleted T cells, or PBMCs.

Cohort assignment relied on participant-reported clinical history. Resolution of symptoms, clearance, or two negative PCRs was present in recovered Cohort 3 donors. This TCR derives from a middle-aged woman who had recovered from COVID-19. Specimen: PBMCs or T cells enriched from blood (not recorded which). This chain connects TRBV5-1 to TRBJ1-4; perhaps TRBD1 as D (5 bases). This CDR3 is CASSPRAALNEKLFF. CDR3 DNA sequence: TGCGCCAGCAGCCCCAGGGCGGCCCTTAATGAAAAACTGTTTTTT.